The entry below describes one T cell receptor beta chain. There is no known antigen for this receptor. Base qualities are not at hand, and no much larger clone is one base apart. TCR beta VDJ combination and CDR3 sequence profiling used genomic DNA as the template. An Illumina HiSeq 2000 was used for TCR repertoire sequencing. As for the authors' bioinformatics: Repertoire assessment relied on Simpson's diversity index, CDR3 size and DJ length profiles, and TRBV/TRBJ rearrangement plots. Whichever DNA sequence was most abundant in the deep sequencing data was defined as the immunodominant clone. CDR3 amino acid sequences were screened for sharing across subjects and compared with published repertoires and the VDJdb database. Clones were called with MiXCR by TCRdb after fastp trimmed the public reads at Q25, and only in-frame beta chains were retained. Duplicate CDR3 protein sequences are folded into a single record with the most common DNA and genes. None of the V and J calls come from the authors' own analysis; TCRdb made them. The sample table records approximately 380,000 distinct CDR3 sequences; around 68% of these occur just once. 3% to 4.5% of the sample lies in the top ten.

This record belongs to a study of CD8+CD57+ T cells in acquired aplastic anemia (dated by TCRdb to the late 2010s). Context from the whole study: On average, sorted CD4+ and CD8+ cells yielded around 3.5 ug of extracted DNA, with a range of roughly 0.18 to 30 ug. Mean read counts for healthy donor samples were roughly 10 million for CD4+ cells and some 12 million for CD8+ cells. The full study reports these points: Although roughly 29 CD8+ CDR3 sequences were shared by patients and controls, these sequences appeared highly expressed in patients and within the immunodominant clones of patients. Patients and healthy controls showed no significant difference in CD8+ Simpson's diversity (P=0.060).

The study deep-sequenced TCR repertoires of sorted CD4+ and CD8+ blood T cells from severe aplastic anemia patients and healthy subjects. Ficoll-Paque density gradient centrifugation was used to isolate peripheral blood mononuclear cells. Before DNA was extracted, CD4+ and CD8+ T cells were sorted using either FACS or magnetic beads. Trimming removed 7 bases from V and 6 bases from J; the gene matches leave 15 bases unexplained. Inclusive of the bounding cysteine and phenylalanine, the CDR3 is 16 residues long. Only CDR3 DNA is held: 48 bases, read in frame from base 1. For CDR1 and CDR2, the germline V gene lists MGHDK and SYGVNS.

Input material: sorted CD4+, CD8+, or CD8+CD57+ T cells (not recorded which) from PBMCs. The chain couples TRBV25-1 to TRBJ2-5, and 9 bases in between align with TRBD2. This receptor was obtained from a human donor in good health, serving as a control. The DNA sequence follows: TGTGCCAGCACCGCCCGCGGGGGGGGGTTGATTAAGACCCAGTACTTC. This encodes CASTARGGGLIKTQYF.